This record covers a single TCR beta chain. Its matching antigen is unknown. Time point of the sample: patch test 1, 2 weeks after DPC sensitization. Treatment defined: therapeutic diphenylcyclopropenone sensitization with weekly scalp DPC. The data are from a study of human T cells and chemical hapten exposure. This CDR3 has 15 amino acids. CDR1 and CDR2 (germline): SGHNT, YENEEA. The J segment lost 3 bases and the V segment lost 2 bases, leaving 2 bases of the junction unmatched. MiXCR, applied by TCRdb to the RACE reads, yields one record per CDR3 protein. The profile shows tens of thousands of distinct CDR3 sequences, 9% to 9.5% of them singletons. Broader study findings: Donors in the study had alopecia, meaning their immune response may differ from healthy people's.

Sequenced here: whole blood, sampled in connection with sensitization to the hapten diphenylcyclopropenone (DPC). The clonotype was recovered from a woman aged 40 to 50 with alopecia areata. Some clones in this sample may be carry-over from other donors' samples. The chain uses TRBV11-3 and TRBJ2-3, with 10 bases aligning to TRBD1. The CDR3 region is CASSLRQGATDTQYF. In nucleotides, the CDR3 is TGTGCCAGCAGCTTAAGACAGGGGGCAACAGATACGCAGTATTTT.